This entry lists 7 T cell receptor beta chains sequenced from one sample in a study of cytotoxic CD8 clonotypes in ibrutinib-treated CLL. Profiling relied on immunoSEQ multiplex PCR, and the TCRdb table lists in-frame clones only, not all of them. The sample has roughly 220,000 clones, about 75% seen once. Sequenced material: PBMCs, taken after 12 months of ibrutinib treatment. The receptors were sampled from a human donor with chronic lymphocytic leukemia.

V is TRBV7-3 and J is TRBJ1-2, with D unclear. Germline V gene data show CDR1 as SGHTA and CDR2 as FQGTGA. The CDR3 is made up of 12 amino acids. V was pared by 8 bases and J by 0 bases, with 7 bases between. The CDR3 bases are TGTGCCAGCGGATTAGCTAACTATGGCTACACCTTC. It encodes CASGLANYGYTF. Drawing the rest from reference TRBV7-3 and TRBJ1-2, the complete variable domain is GAGVSQTPSNKVTEKGKYVELRCDPISGHTALYWYRQSLGQGPEFLIYFQGTGAADDSGLPNDRFFAVRPEGSVSTLKIQRTERGDSAVYLCASGLANYGYTFGSGTRLTVV.

Notes on this clone: One end of the junction varies from germline; a read error may be responsible. The chain's CDR3 is CSIETGGRNGYTF. DNA of the CDR3: TGCAGCATTGAAACAGGGGGACGAAATGGCTACACCTTC. The chain employs TRBV29-1 and TRBJ1-2; 8 nucleotides agree with TRBD1. CDR3 size: 13 residues. Germline assignment: CDR1 SQVTM and CDR2 ANQGSEA.

This clone was detected only once. V is TRBV18 and J is TRBJ1-4; weak D call: TRBD1 (6 bases). This CDR3 comprises 16 residues. Per the germline V gene, CDR1 is KGHSH and CDR2 is LQKENI. Trimming left V 4 bases short and J 3 bases short, with 15 bases between. CDR3 sequence reads: CASSLHAGASNEKLFF. Here the CDR3 DNA reads TGTGCCAGCTCACTACACGCGGGGGCCTCTAATGAAAAACTGTTTTTT.

A few counts support this clone. V gene TRBV11-2 combines with J gene TRBJ1-2; perhaps TRBD1 as D (5 bases). Trimming shortened V by 8 bases and J by 6 bases, and 16 bases separated the two germline ends. Germline V gives CDR1 SGHAT, CDR2 FQNNGV. The CDR3 is 13 amino acids. CDR3 coding DNA: TGTGCCAGCGTCCGGGGGACGGGACATGGCTACACCTTC. This encodes CASVRGTGHGYTF.

V is TRBV9 and J is TRBJ2-1; 11 bases match TRBD2. Germline trimming cut 1 base from V and 6 bases from J; bases unmatched to any gene: 6. This CDR3 region has 16 residues. Germline V gives CDR1 SGDLS, CDR2 YYNGEE. The DNA of the CDR3 is TGTGCCAGCAGCGTACCGGGACTAGCGGACTTCAATGAGCAGTTCTTC. Residues: CASSVPGLADFNEQFF.

The chain links TRBV18 to TRBJ2-6, with 9 bases that match TRBD1. The CDR3 is made up of 15 amino acids. Germline V lookup: CDR1 KGHSH, CDR2 LQKENI. After removal of 3 bases from V and 12 bases from J, the junction contained 9 bases not matched to a gene. CDR3 nucleotides: TGTGCCAGCTCACCTTCTGGTACAGGGGGCGGCGTCCTGACTTTC. It specifies CASSPSGTGGGVLTF.

The chain is built from TRBV6-1 and TRBJ2-7; 8 nucleotides line up with TRBD2. The CDR3 consists of 15 residues. The V segment lost 6 bases and the J segment 5 bases; nucleotides outside the gene matches: 12. Germline CDR1 and CDR2: MNHNS and SASEGT. The CDR3 spells CASRSTGTSFHEQYF. CDR3 DNA: TGTGCCAGCAGGTCGACCGGGACTAGTTTTCACGAGCAGTACTTC.